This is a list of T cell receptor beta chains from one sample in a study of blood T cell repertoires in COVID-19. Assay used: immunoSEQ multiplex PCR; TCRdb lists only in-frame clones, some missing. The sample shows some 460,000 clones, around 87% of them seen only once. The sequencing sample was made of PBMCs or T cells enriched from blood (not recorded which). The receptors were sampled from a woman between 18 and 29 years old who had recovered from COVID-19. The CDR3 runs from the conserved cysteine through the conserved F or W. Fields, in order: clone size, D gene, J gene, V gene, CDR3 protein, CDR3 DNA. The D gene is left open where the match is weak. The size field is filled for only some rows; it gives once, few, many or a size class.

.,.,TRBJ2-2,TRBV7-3,CASSPPTGTGELFF,TGTGCCAGCAGCCCTCCGACTGGCACCGGGGAGCTGTTTTTT
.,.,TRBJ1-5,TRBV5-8,CASSQEIFEPQHF,TGTGCCAGCAGCCAAGAGATTTTTGAGCCCCAGCATTTT
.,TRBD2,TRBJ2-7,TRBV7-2,CASSPRTSGPYEQYF,TGTGCCAGCAGCCCCAGGACTAGCGGGCCCTACGAGCAGTACTTC
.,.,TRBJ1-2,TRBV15,CATSNSLYGYTF,TGTGCCACCAGCAACTCCCTTTATGGCTACACCTTC
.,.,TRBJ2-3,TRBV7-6,CASSLRWGGEADTQYF,TGTGCCAGCAGCTTACGGTGGGGCGGGGAAGCAGATACGCAGTATTTT
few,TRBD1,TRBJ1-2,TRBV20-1,CSASYRARTGWGYGYTF,TGCAGTGCTAGTTACCGAGCCCGGACAGGGTGGGGCTATGGCTACACCTTC
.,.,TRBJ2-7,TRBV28,CASRPPGPLSYEQYF,TGTGCCAGCAGGCCCCCGGGTCCGCTTTCCTACGAGCAGTACTTC
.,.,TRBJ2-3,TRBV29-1,CSAVIVTDTQYF,TGCAGCGCTGTGATAGTCACAGATACGCAGTATTTT
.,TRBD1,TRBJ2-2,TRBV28,CASSNDRGPPGELFF,TGTGCCAGCAGCAACGACAGGGGGCCCCCCGGGGAGCTGTTTTTT
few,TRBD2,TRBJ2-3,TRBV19,CASSIGLAGDPDTQYF,TGTGCCAGTAGTATCGGACTAGCGGGGGACCCCGATACGCAGTATTTT